A selection of T cell receptor beta chains follows, all from one sample in a study of blood T cell repertoires in COVID-19. Clones were read by immunoSEQ multiplex PCR, and TCRdb kept only the in-frame ones, dropping some. The sample holds 650,000 to 800,000 clones, 90% seen once. The sequencing input was peripheral blood. The receptors stem from a woman between 18 and 30 years old with acute or convalescent COVID-19. Both conserved end residues are part of each CDR3. D genes are given only for firm matches. Clone size is not always given. Where it is, it says once, few, many or a class for expanded clones.

>TRBJ2-7|-|-|TRBV7-2
TGTGCCAGCAGCTCGGGACTCCTCTACGAGCAGTACTTC
CASSSGLLYEQYF
>TRBJ1-5|-|-|TRBV18
TGTGCCAGCTCACTCAACTGGCCTGCGACAGATAGCAATCAGCCCCAGCATTTT
CASSLNWPATDSNQPQHF
>TRBJ2-5|few|-|TRBV5-4
TGTGCCAGCAGCTTGGATCGAGAGACCCAGTACTTC
CASSLDRETQYF
>TRBJ2-7|-|-|TRBV4-1
TGCGCCAGCAGTTACATTATGGGCAGCGAGCAGTACTTC
CASSYIMGSEQYF
>TRBJ1-1|-|-|TRBV7-9
TGTGCCAGCAGCTTCCCCCCCACCGGACAGAACACTGAAGCTTTCTTT
CASSFPPTGQNTEAFF
>TRBJ1-4|-|-|TRBV4-1
TGCGCCAGCAGCCAAATCCTCCCCGCGACAACTAATGAAAAACTGTTTTTT
CASSQILPATTNEKLFF
>TRBJ2-7|-|-|TRBV28
TGTGCCAGCAGCCTCGGACAGAGACCTCTTCGAGAGCAGTACTTC
CASSLGQRPLREQYF
>TRBJ2-2|-|-|TRBV12-1
TGTGCCAGCAGCTTCCCGGGACTAGCGGGGATGTACACCGGGGAGCTGTTTTTT
CASSFPGLAGMYTGELFF
>TRBJ2-3|-|-|TRBV5-1
TGCGCCAGCAGCTTGGCCCCGGGCACAGATACGCAGTATTTT
CASSLAPGTDTQYF
>TRBJ2-1|-|-|TRBV7-9
TGTGCCAGCAGCTTAGTAAGCGGGCTCTACAATGAGCAGTTCTTC
CASSLVSGLYNEQFF
>TRBJ2-2|-|TRBD1|TRBV5-6
TGTGCCAGCAGCACAGGGGCCTTAGGCGGGGAGCTGTTTTTT
CASSTGALGGELFF
>TRBJ1-2|-|TRBD1|TRBV2
TGTGCCAGCAGCGAAATCACAGGGGTTACCTTC
CASSEITGVTF
>TRBJ1-4|-|-|TRBV19
TGTGCCAGTTCGGGGAGAACTAATGAAAAACTGTTTTTT
CASSGRTNEKLFF
>TRBJ1-5|-|TRBD1|TRBV6-5
TGTGCCAGCGGGGGACAGGGGGCCGGGCAGCCCCAGCATTTT
CASGGQGAGQPQHF
>TRBJ2-3|-|-|TRBV5-6
TGTGCCAGCAGCTTGGAGCCGGGTAACACAGATACGCAGTATTTT
CASSLEPGNTDTQYF
>TRBJ1-1|-|TRBD1|TRBV2
TGTGCCAGCACCCACACCGAACAGGGGGCGGGTGCTGAAGCTTTCTTT
CASTHTEQGAGAEAFF
>TRBJ1-2|-|TRBD1|TRBV25-1
TGTGCCAGCAGTGGAGAGGGTCGGGACAGGTACTATGGCTACACCTTC
CASSGEGRDRYYGYTF
>TRBJ1-2|-|TRBD1|TRBV2
TGTGCCAGCGCCTTGGACAGGGCTAATAACTATGGCTACACCTTC
CASALDRANNYGYTF
>TRBJ1-1|-|-|TRBV7-9
TGTGCCAGCAGCCCGGGGGGGCGCCCAACTTTCTTT
CASSPGGRPTFF
>TRBJ2-3|once|-|TRBV4-2
TGTGCCAGCAGCCAAGACGGCAGGGGGGCAGATACGCAGTATTTT
CASSQDGRGADTQYF
>TRBJ2-7|-|-|TRBV2
TGTGCCAGCAGTGGTAGCGTACCCCACGAGCAGTACTTC
CASSGSVPHEQYF
>TRBJ1-2|once|-|TRBV9
TGTGCCAGCAGCGTAGACCCGGGGTCGACCCACTATGGCTACACCTTC
CASSVDPGSTHYGYTF
>TRBJ1-6|once|TRBD1|TRBV6-6
TGTGCCAGCAGTTACGCGACAGGGAGGAATTCACCCCTCCACTTT
CASSYATGRNSPLHF
>TRBJ1-6|-|-|TRBV7-2
TGTGCCAGCAGCTTAGTTAGGCAGGGTGCTTATAATTCACCCCTCCACTTT
CASSLVRQGAYNSPLHF